The T cell receptor (beta chain) described here comes from a study of blood T cell repertoires in COVID-19. Across the study: T cells, B-cell-depleted T cells, or PBMCs supplied cDNA or gDNA.

Source study methods: The authors estimated nucleated cell counts from reference gene primer amplification. Assay: immunoSEQ multiplex PCR; the TCRdb copy retains only in-frame clones and omits some. V and J calls and clone size are as listed in that table; D and trimming were resolved from the DNA. The sample yields fewer than 120,000 clones, less than 75% seen once. Trimming stripped 2 bases from V and 3 bases from J, with 7 bases between. The CDR3 loop spans 14 amino acids. The germline V gene has CDR1 MDHEN and CDR2 SYDVKM. This chain connects TRBV28 to TRBJ1-4, with D uncertain. The origin of this receptor is a woman aged 55-69 years with acute or convalescent COVID-19. Specimen: peripheral blood. The CDR3 is CASSLSPPNEKLFF. CDR3 DNA: TGTGCCAGCAGTTTAAGCCCTCCTAATGAAAAACTGTTTTTT.